The present T cell receptor (beta chain) was sequenced within a study of tumor-infiltrating lymphocytes in localized non-small cell lung cancer. This clone has only a few counts. Its target is unknown. General study findings and limits: Available tissue quantity limited TCR sequencing to a patient subset. Compared with uninvolved lung, tumors showed higher T cell infiltration by TCRbeta sequencing. Different pieces of the same tissue went to different assays, confounding technical variation with intratumor heterogeneity. No link was found between tumor T-cell fraction and recurrence-free survival.

The V end was cut by 1 base, the J end by 3 bases, with 4 bases between. CDR3 length: 12 amino acids. The germline V gene encodes CDR1 SNHLY and CDR2 FYNNEI. The assay was immunoSEQ multiplex PCR, and TCRdb's table has in-frame clones only and misses some. This table holds fewer than 7,500 clones, 61% found once. Sample: lung tumor tissue. The sequence came from a human donor with non-small cell lung cancer. The chain joins TRBV2 to TRBJ2-7, with D unresolved. The CDR3 here is CASSEEGYEQYF. CDR3 sequence (DNA): TGTGCCAGCAGTGAAGAGGGCTACGAGCAGTACTTC.